What follows are 2 T cell receptor beta chains derived from one specimen sequenced in a study of tumor and adjacent non-tumor tissue in lung cancer. The library came from three nested PCR rounds adapted from ARM-PCR protocols. TCRdb re-derived calls from the multiplex PCR reads in MiXCR, one entry per CDR3 protein. This sample carries some 66,000 distinct CDR3 sequences, roughly 57% of them seen once, and the ten largest clones take about 32%. The template was RNA from unsorted bulk tissue. More than 3 cm separated this lung sample from the edge of the tumor. The sequenced sample consisted of distant non-tumor lung tissue. These receptors all stem from a man in his 70s with non-small cell lung cancer.

This clonotype has just a few counts. This may be a read error: a much more frequent sequence differs by one nucleotide. J is TRBJ2-3 and V is TRBV6-6, with D possibly TRBD2 on 7 matching bases. Germline values: CDR1 MNHNY, CDR2 SVGAGI (reference sequence). The CDR3 has 14 residues. This CDR3 reads CASSSGGATDTRYF. CDR3 bases: TGTGCCAGCAGTTCGGGGGGCGCCACAGATACGCGGTATTTT.

This chain joins TRBV6-5 and TRBJ1-6; D unclear. The CDR3 contains 17 residues. Trimming shortened V by 6 bases and J by 6 bases, and 21 bases separated the two germline ends. Germline CDR1 and CDR2: MNHEY and SVGAGI. Written as DNA, the CDR3 is TGTGCCAGCAGCCTCACTAGCGGGTCCACGAGTAATTCACCCCTCCACTTT. Amino acid sequence: CASSLTSGSTSNSPLHF.